The rows below give T cell receptor beta chains drawn from one sample of a study of T-cell reconstitution after alpha-beta-depleted transplantation in children. TCRdb re-derived calls from the PCR reads in MiXCR, one entry per CDR3 protein. The repertoire holds tens of thousands of distinct CDR3 sequences, with approximately 7.4% as singletons. Sequences were derived from PBMCs from the stem cell graft donor, sampled from the stem cell graft. The origin of the receptors is a human donor who donated a stem cell graft to a child with acute lymphoblastic leukemia. CDR3s include the opening cysteine and the closing phenylalanine or tryptophan.

j_call: TRBJ1-1; v_call: TRBV7-9; cdr3_aa: CASSLRDNRGRETFF
j_call: TRBJ2-7; v_call: TRBV3-1; cdr3_aa: CATSQVTGPYEQYF
j_call: TRBJ2-1; v_call: TRBV5-4; cdr3_aa: CASRVRGDHNEQFF
j_call: TRBJ1-1; v_call: TRBV7-9; cdr3_aa: CASSPFQGLGTEAFF
j_call: TRBJ2-6; v_call: TRBV29-1; cdr3_aa: CSVGGGPNVLTF
j_call: TRBJ2-2; v_call: TRBV2; cdr3_aa: CASSGGGANTGELFF
j_call: TRBJ1-5; v_call: TRBV27; cdr3_aa: CASSRAGTGQPQHF
j_call: TRBJ2-5; v_call: TRBV9; cdr3_aa: CASSASGQQETQYF
j_call: TRBJ2-1; v_call: TRBV7-8; cdr3_aa: CASSFEQRGRSYNEQFF
j_call: TRBJ2-5; v_call: TRBV24-1; cdr3_aa: CATKRGRGTIQETQYF
j_call: TRBJ2-5; v_call: TRBV5-1; cdr3_aa: CASSLRRDQEGETQYF
j_call: TRBJ2-1; v_call: TRBV2; cdr3_aa: CASSERLAGYNEQFF
j_call: TRBJ2-6; v_call: TRBV25-1; cdr3_aa: CASGLTGANVLTF
j_call: TRBJ2-1; v_call: TRBV27; cdr3_aa: CASSRGGNEQFF
j_call: TRBJ2-5; v_call: TRBV27; cdr3_aa: CASSQVGQETQYF
j_call: TRBJ2-7; v_call: TRBV10-3; cdr3_aa: CAISTGTGDYEQYF
j_call: TRBJ2-3; v_call: TRBV6-5; cdr3_aa: CASSYQMTGAGDTQYF
j_call: TRBJ2-7; v_call: TRBV14; cdr3_aa: CASSQGGRSYEQYF
j_call: TRBJ2-1; v_call: TRBV24-1; cdr3_aa: CATSYSSYNEQFF
j_call: TRBJ2-3; v_call: TRBV28; cdr3_aa: CASSYPLDTQYF
j_call: TRBJ2-7; v_call: TRBV14; cdr3_aa: CASSPRQGANYEQYF
j_call: TRBJ2-2; v_call: TRBV7-2; cdr3_aa: CASSGRLAGGPNTGELFF
j_call: TRBJ2-2; v_call: TRBV24-1; cdr3_aa: CATSAGLANTGELFF
j_call: TRBJ2-2; v_call: TRBV4-2; cdr3_aa: CASSQDGVGELFF
j_call: TRBJ2-3; v_call: TRBV6-2/TRBV6-3; cdr3_aa: CASSSRTSADTQYF
j_call: TRBJ1-5; v_call: TRBV29-1; cdr3_aa: CSVGGDGNQPQHF
j_call: TRBJ1-4; v_call: TRBV3-1; cdr3_aa: CASSQEGSGTATNEKLFF
j_call: TRBJ1-4; v_call: TRBV7-9; cdr3_aa: CASSLRAEPEKLFF
j_call: TRBJ1-1; v_call: TRBV5-1; cdr3_aa: CASSLALTTEAFF
j_call: TRBJ2-3; v_call: TRBV5-1; cdr3_aa: CASSVTDTQYF
j_call: TRBJ1-1; v_call: TRBV6-5; cdr3_aa: CASSPTGEWTEAFF
j_call: TRBJ2-3; v_call: TRBV7-8; cdr3_aa: CASSPRLPGQANTDTQYF
j_call: TRBJ2-4; v_call: TRBV29-1; cdr3_aa: CSARPGTGNLDIQYF
j_call: TRBJ2-7; v_call: TRBV5-3; cdr3_aa: CARSSQLAGGGEQYF
j_call: TRBJ2-2; v_call: TRBV6-4; cdr3_aa: CASSDTYTGELFF